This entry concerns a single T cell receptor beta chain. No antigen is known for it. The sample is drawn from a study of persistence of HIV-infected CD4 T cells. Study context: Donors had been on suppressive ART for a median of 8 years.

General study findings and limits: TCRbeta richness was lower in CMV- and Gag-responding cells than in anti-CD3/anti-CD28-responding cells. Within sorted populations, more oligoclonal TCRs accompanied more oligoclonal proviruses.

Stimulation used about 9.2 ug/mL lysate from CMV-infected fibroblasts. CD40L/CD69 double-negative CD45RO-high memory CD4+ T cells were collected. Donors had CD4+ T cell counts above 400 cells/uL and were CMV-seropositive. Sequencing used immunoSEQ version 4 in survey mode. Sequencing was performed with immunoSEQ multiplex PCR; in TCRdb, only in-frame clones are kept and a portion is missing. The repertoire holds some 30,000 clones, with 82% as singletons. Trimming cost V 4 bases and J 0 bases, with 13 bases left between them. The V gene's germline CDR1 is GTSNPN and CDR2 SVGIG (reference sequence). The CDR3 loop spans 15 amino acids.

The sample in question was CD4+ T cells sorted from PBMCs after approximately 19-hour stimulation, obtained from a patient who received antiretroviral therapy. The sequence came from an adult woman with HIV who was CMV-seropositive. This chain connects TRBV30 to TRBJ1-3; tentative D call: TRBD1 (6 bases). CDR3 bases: TGTGCCTGGAATAGCGGACAGTTCTCTGGAAACACCATATATTTT. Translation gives CAWNSGQFSGNTIYF.